This TCR beta chain originates from a study of blood T cell repertoires in COVID-19. The germline V gene encodes CDR1 MGHRA and CDR2 YSYEKL. The CDR3 is 15 amino acids. V was clipped by 1 base and J by 6 bases, with 13 bases between them. Assay: immunoSEQ multiplex PCR; the TCRdb copy retains only in-frame clones and omits some. This sample yields 150,000 to 200,000 clones, of which 60% to 80% are seen a single time; roughly 17% belongs to the top ten. The clonotype originates from a man aged 60 to 75 with active or convalescent COVID-19. The genes are TRBV4-1 and TRBJ2-1, with a weak D call TRBD2 (6 bases). Material for sequencing was peripheral blood. The CDR3 region has the DNA TGCGCCAGCAGCCAAGTGGGGGGACGGGGCAATGAGCAGTTCTTC. Its protein is CASSQVGGRGNEQFF.